This T cell receptor (beta chain) was obtained from a study of blood T cell repertoires in COVID-19. Sequencing was performed with immunoSEQ multiplex PCR; in TCRdb, only in-frame clones are kept and a portion is missing. The sample consists of 70,000 to 90,000 clones, roughly 85% of them appearing once. Germline trimming cut 0 bases from V and 5 bases from J; bases unmatched to any gene: 1. CDR1 and CDR2 (germline): SGHTA, FQGNSA. The CDR3 covers 16 residues. Source material: peripheral blood. This clonotype was sampled from a human donor in a cohort sampled during active COVID-19. The gene calls are TRBV7-2 and TRBJ2-1; 13 bases map to TRBD2. CDR3: CASSLAGLAGNNEQFF. The CDR3 bases are TGTGCCAGCAGCTTAGCGGGACTAGCGGGGAACAATGAGCAGTTCTTC.